The entry below describes one T cell receptor (beta chain). The CDR3 spans 16 residues. The V end was cut by 4 bases, the J end by 2 bases, with 13 bases between. Germline CDR1 is KGHDR and CDR2 is SFDVKD. Per the original data handling: Reference gene primer amplification gave nucleated cell count estimates. Some clones are missing from TCRdb's copy, which holds only in-frame ones; the method was immunoSEQ multiplex PCR. That table gives V, J and clone size, and the DNA gave D and trimming. Here the sample spans roughly 250,000 clones, roughly 88% being singletons. This record comes from a study of blood T cell repertoires in COVID-19.

The source is a woman between 40 and 55 years old who had recovered from COVID-19. Material: peripheral blood. This chain connects TRBV24-1 to TRBJ2-2; perhaps TRBD1 as D (6 bases). The CDR3 region has the DNA TGTGCCACCAGTGACCATACAGGGCTTAACACCGGGGAGCTGTTTTTT. It translates to CATSDHTGLNTGELFF.